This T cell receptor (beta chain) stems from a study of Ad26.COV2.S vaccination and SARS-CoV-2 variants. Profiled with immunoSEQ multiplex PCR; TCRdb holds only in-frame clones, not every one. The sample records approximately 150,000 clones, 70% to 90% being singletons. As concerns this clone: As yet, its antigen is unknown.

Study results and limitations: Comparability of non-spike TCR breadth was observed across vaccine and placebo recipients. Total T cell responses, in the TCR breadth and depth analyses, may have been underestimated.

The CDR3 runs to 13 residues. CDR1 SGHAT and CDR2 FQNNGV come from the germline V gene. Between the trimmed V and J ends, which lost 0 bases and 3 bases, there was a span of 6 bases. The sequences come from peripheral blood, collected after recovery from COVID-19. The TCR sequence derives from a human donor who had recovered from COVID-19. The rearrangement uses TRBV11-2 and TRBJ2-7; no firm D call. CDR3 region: CASSLEGVYEQYF. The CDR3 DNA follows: TGTGCCAGCAGCTTAGAAGGCGTCTACGAGCAGTACTTC.